This T cell receptor (beta chain) appears in the sequencing data of a study of early T cells in non-severe SARS-CoV-2 infection. Ten or more counts support this clonotype. The antigen is undetermined. Study observations and caveats: The matching step, a VDJdb search, favored anti-spike CD8 responses and missed private and CD4 specificities.

The V gene end was trimmed by 6 bases and the J gene end by 3 bases; junction bases not matched to a gene: 9. CDR1 and CDR2 (germline): SEHNR, FQNEAQ (reference sequence). The CDR3 covers 15 residues. One entry per CDR3 protein results from TCRdb running MiXCR on the 5' RACE reads. The sample lists fewer than 35,000 distinct CDR3 sequences, about 5.7% occurring once. The chain has TRBV7-9 and TRBJ2-7; 9 bases fit TRBD1. Sequencing was done on a sample of whole blood. The source is an adult who was a healthcare worker with PCR-confirmed SARS-CoV-2 infection or an uninfected control (not recorded which). The chain's CDR3 is CASSSGQGRFYEQYF. The CDR3 nucleotides read TGTGCCAGCAGTTCCGGACAGGGGAGATTCTACGAGCAGTACTTC. Full variable domain (rest looked up from reference TRBV7-9 and TRBJ2-7): DTGVSQNPRHKITKRGQNVTFRCDPISEHNRLYWYRQTLGQGPEFLTYFQNEAQLEKSRLLSDRFSAERPKGSFSTLEIQRTEQGDSAMYLCASSSGQGRFYEQYFGPGTRLTVT.